In this sample, the clone carrying this T cell receptor (beta chain) turned up many times. The record originates from a study of T cells in Graves' hyperthyroidism and ophthalmopathy. The CDR3 spans 14 residues. V lost 5 bases, J lost 5 bases, and 15 bases lay in between. Hyperthyroidism in the patients, aged 18 to 65, was newly diagnosed and under 2 months in duration. Isolation of PBMCs was performed on 8 to 10 ml fresh peripheral blood. What was amplified from RNA transcripts were TCR beta CDR3 regions. During a first-round RT-PCR of the TCR CDR3, the HTBI primer set was used. TCRdb reanalysed the multiplex PCR reads using MiXCR and keeps one entry per CDR3 protein. Among roughly 500,000 distinct CDR3 sequences listed, approximately 15% were seen once.

The source is a woman aged 25 to 39 with Graves' hyperthyroidism that later progressed to Graves' ophthalmopathy. Source material: blood. The V and J genes are TRBV12-3 or TRBV12-4 and TRBJ2-5; tentatively, D is TRBD1 (6 bases). Written as DNA, the CDR3 is TGTGCCAGCAGTCAACTTACAGGGAGCGAGACCCAGTACTTC. Translation gives CASSQLTGSETQYF.